A single sample is the source of the 19 T cell receptor beta chains below, sequenced in a study of Graves' ophthalmopathy and Graves' hyperthyroidism. Scientists amplified the TCR beta CDR3 regions from RNA transcripts. Second-round multiplex PCR came after a first-round RT-PCR that employed HTBI primers. TCRdb passed the multiplex PCR reads through MiXCR, listing each CDR3 protein once. The sample shows 150,000 to 200,000 distinct CDR3 sequences, around two fifths of them seen only once. Sequencing was done on a sample of peripheral blood. These receptor sequences come from a man aged 25-45 years with Graves' ophthalmopathy.

The table lists this clonotype with many counts. The chain recombines TRBV24-1 with TRBJ1-1; D remains unclear. Between the trimmed V and J ends, which lost 4 bases and 7 bases, there was a span of 6 bases. CDR1 is KGHDR and CDR2 is SFDVKD in the germline V gene. CDR3 size: 11 residues. The CDR3 coding sequence is TGTGCCACCAGTGAGCCGTATGAAGCTTTCTTT. This sequence encodes CATSEPYEAFF.

This clonotype was seen a few times. The chain is built from TRBV20-1 and TRBJ2-5; TRBD2 agrees at 9 bases. Losses at the gene ends were 0 bases for V and 0 bases for J; bases not matched to a gene: 5. The germline CDR1 and CDR2 sequences are DFQATT and SNEGSKA (reference sequence). The CDR3 covers 16 residues. This CDR3 reads CSAREGSGSYQETQYF. The CDR3 DNA is TGCAGTGCTAGAGAGGGTAGCGGGAGTTACCAAGAGACCCAGTACTTC.

A few counts support this clonotype. CDR3 sequence: CASSLTGSPEAFF. The CDR3 DNA follows: TGTGCCAGCAGTTTAACAGGGAGCCCTGAAGCTTTCTTT. The chain combines TRBV27 with TRBJ1-1, with TRBD1 as a possible D gene (6 bases). V was cut by 2 bases and J by 6 bases, with 10 bases left in between. CDR3 length: 13 residues. Looked up from germline, CDR1 is MNHEY and CDR2 is SMNVEV (reference sequence).

V is TRBV6-5 and J is TRBJ1-1; perhaps TRBD1 as D (5 bases). Germline CDR1 and CDR2: MNHEY and SVGAGI. With 2 bases removed from V and 1 base from J, the gap between germline ends came to 8 bases. This CDR3 region has 14 residues. The CDR3 reads CASSYPDKNTEAFF. Here the CDR3 DNA reads TGTGCCAGCAGTTACCCGGACAAGAACACTGAAGCTTTCTTT.

The chain links TRBV4-1 to TRBJ2-5; D call uncertain. V lost 1 base and J 4 bases, leaving 13 bases between the germline ends. Per germline, CDR1 MGHRA and CDR2 YSYEKL. This CDR3 has 15 residues. The CDR3 sequence is CASSQGSDSRETQYF. Here the CDR3 DNA reads TGCGCCAGCAGCCAAGGGTCGGATTCTAGAGAGACCCAGTACTTC.

This clonotype was picked up many times. This sequence joins TRBV6-2 or TRBV6-3 and TRBJ2-7, with 10 positions matching TRBD2. Germline values: CDR1 MNHEY, CDR2 SVGEGT. The CDR3 totals 14 residues. The V gene end was trimmed by 3 bases and the J gene end by 2 bases; junction bases not matched to a gene: 1. The CDR3 region is CASSYGLAAYEQYF. The CDR3 DNA reads as TGTGCCAGCAGTTATGGACTAGCGGCCTACGAGCAGTACTTC.

In its sample, this clonotype was seen many times. The chain carries TRBV15 and TRBJ2-5, with unresolved D. Trimming took 1 base from V and 2 from J, leaving 5 bases between them. In germline, CDR1 is LNHNV, CDR2 YYDKDF (reference sequence). The CDR3 consists of 13 residues. The DNA for the CDR3 is TGTGCCACCAGCAGAGTGGGACAAGAGACCCAGTACTTC. This encodes CATSRVGQETQYF.

The sample holds many counts of this clonotype. This chain connects TRBV7-2 to TRBJ1-2; D ambiguous. The CDR3 totals 15 residues. V was pared by 2 bases and J by 12 bases, with 22 bases between. Per the germline V gene, CDR1 is SGHTA and CDR2 is FQGNSA. The CDR3 DNA reads TGTGCCAGCAGCTTATCCCCCGGGGTGATTGGGCAAGACACCTTC. Its translation: CASSLSPGVIGQDTF.

This clonotype showed up many times. The chain couples TRBV11-2 to TRBJ2-2; tentatively, D is TRBD1 or TRBD2 (5 bases each). Trimming removed 6 bases at V and 1 base at J, with 18 bases between. The CDR3 spans 17 residues. Germline loops: CDR1 SGHAT, CDR2 FQNNGV. As DNA, the CDR3 is TGTGCCAGCAGTCCACTAGGGGTCAAAATGAACACCGGGGAGCTGTTTTTT. It encodes CASSPLGVKMNTGELFF.

This clonotype has a count of ten or more. V is TRBV6-1 and J is TRBJ1-5; D remains ambiguous. Trimming removed 7 bases at V and 12 bases at J, with 16 bases between. Germline-derived CDR1 and CDR2 are MNHNS and SASEGT. The CDR3 sequence is 12 residues long. The CDR3 sequence is CASNPGSSGQHF. For the CDR3, the DNA is TGTGCCAGCAATCCCGGCAGTAGCGGCCAGCATTTT.

The chain is built from TRBV28 and TRBJ1-1; D is ambiguous. The germline V gene encodes CDR1 MDHEN and CDR2 SYDVKM. This CDR3 is built from 13 residues. Trimming stripped 5 bases from V and 7 bases from J, with 14 bases between. CDR3 loop: CASSLRVPVEAFF. The CDR3 bases are TGTGCCAGCAGTCTACGGGTCCCAGTTGAAGCTTTCTTT.

This clonotype was recorded at least ten times. This chain joins TRBV6-1 and TRBJ2-7; possibly TRBD1 for D (5 bases). The CDR3 has 14 amino acids. Trimming stripped 6 bases from V and 2 bases from J, with 14 bases between. The germline V gene encodes CDR1 MNHNS and CDR2 SASEGT. CDR3 DNA: TGTGCCAGCAGGACAGCCAGCCTTCCCTACGAGCAGTACTTC. Protein: CASRTASLPYEQYF.

The rearrangement joins TRBV2 to TRBJ1-1; TRBD1 matches 10 bases. The J segment lost 4 bases and the V segment lost 5 bases, leaving 7 bases of the junction unmatched. The CDR3 runs 15 residues. Germline V CDR1 and CDR2: SNHLY, FYNNEI. The CDR3 nucleotides read TGTGCCAGCAGTACGACAGGGGGCGACCTCACTGAAGCTTTCTTT. Translation: CASSTTGGDLTEAFF. The full variable domain, its missing parts supplied by reference TRBV2 and TRBJ1-1, is EPEVTQTPSHQVTQMGQEVILRCVPISNHLYFYWYRQILGQKVEFLVSFYNNEISEKSEIFDDQFSVERPDGSNFTLKIRSTKLEDSAMYFCASSTTGGDLTEAFFGQGTRLTVV.

This clonotype has ten or more counts. The chain employs TRBV6-1 and TRBJ1-1; 8 bases align to TRBD1. Per germline, CDR1 MNHNS and CDR2 SASEGT. There are 15 residues in the CDR3. Losses at the gene ends were 4 bases for V and 1 base for J; bases not matched to a gene: 5. The CDR3 coding sequence is TGTGCCAGCAGTGGGTCCGGGACAGGGAACACTGAAGCTTTCTTT. This codes for CASSGSGTGNTEAFF.

This clonotype was found many times. CDR3 DNA: TGTGCCACCAGCAGAGGGTTTAGGGTGGCCGGGGAGCTGTTTTTT. Encoded protein: CATSRGFRVAGELFF. V usage is TRBV15 and J usage is TRBJ2-2; D gene ambiguous. The germline gives CDR1 LNHNV, CDR2 YYDKDF (reference sequence). Trimming stripped 1 base from V and 6 bases from J, with 12 bases between. This CDR3 has 15 amino acids.

V and J are TRBV6-5 and TRBJ1-1; D unclear. This CDR3 is 15 amino acids long. The V gene's germline CDR1 is MNHEY and CDR2 SVGAGI. V lost 2 bases to trimming and J lost 1 base, with 11 bases between them. CDR3 loop: CASSYHGIENTEAFF. The CDR3 DNA follows: TGTGCCAGCAGTTACCACGGAATTGAGAACACTGAAGCTTTCTTT.

This chain connects TRBV20-1 to TRBJ2-5; 7 bases are shared with TRBD2. Trimming cost V 1 base and J 3 bases; bases outside gene matches: 5. CDR3 size: 14 residues. CDR1 and CDR2 from the germline V gene are DFQATT and SNEGSKA (reference sequence). The CDR3 nucleotides are TGCAGTGCTAGAGCCGGGACTACGAAAGAGACCCAGTACTTC. This sequence encodes CSARAGTTKETQYF.

This clonotype was picked up many times. This may be a read error, as it is one base from a much larger clone. The chain recombines TRBV30 with TRBJ1-2; tentatively, D is TRBD1 (5 bases). Germline CDR1 reads GTSNPN; CDR2 reads SVGIG (reference sequence). The CDR3 loop spans 15 amino acids. V was pared by 1 base and J by 1 base, with 13 bases between. The CDR3 here is CAWSGGGGRNYGYTF. For the CDR3, the DNA is TGTGCCTGGAGTGGCGGGGGAGGACGTAACTATGGCTACACCTTC. Full variable domain (missing parts from reference TRBV30 and TRBJ1-2): SQTIHQWPATLVQPVGSPLSLECTVEGTSNPNLYWYRQAAGRGLQLLFYSVGIGQISSEVPQNLSASRPQDRQFILSSKKLLLSDSGFYLCAWSGGGGRNYGYTFGSGTRLTVV.

In this sample, this clonotype turned up many times. This chain uses TRBV5-6 with TRBJ2-7; a possible D gene is TRBD1 (5 bases). The V gene lost 0 bases and the J gene lost 0 bases, with 7 bases spanning the gap. The CDR3 runs 14 residues. Germline CDR1 reads SGHDT; CDR2 reads YYEEEE. The CDR3 DNA is TGTGCCAGCAGCTTGGGAAGGGGCTCCTACGAGCAGTACTTC. Its protein product is CASSLGRGSYEQYF.